Sequencing of this T cell receptor (beta chain) was carried out in a study of CD8 T cells in ankylosing spondylitis. Regarding the study as a whole: A TCR beta motif of eight highly homologous variants appeared characteristic of ankylosing spondylitis blood.

Each CDR3 protein gets one entry after TCRdb re-called the 5' RACE reads with MiXCR. The sample includes under 550,000 distinct CDR3 sequences, more than 25% of them seen just once. As for this clonotype: Its antigen is not identified. The junction and the germline gene differ at one end; a read error may be behind it.

Germline CDR1 SGHRS, CDR2 YFSETQ. The CDR3 sequence is 15 residues long. This TCR was sampled from a male donor with ankylosing spondylitis. Material for sequencing was blood, either unsorted or a sorted T cell fraction (not recorded which). V usage is TRBV5-1 and J usage is TRBJ2-1; 9 bases align to TRBD1. The CDR3 protein is CASSPGTGTYIEQFF. The CDR3 bases are TGCGCCAGCAGCCCCGGGACAGGGACTTACATTGAGCAGTTCTTC.